This T cell receptor (beta chain) was recorded in a study of blood T cell repertoires in COVID-19. Study-wide background: Acute-phase and convalescent COVID-19 samples originated in the United States, Italy and Spain.

The repertoire was sequenced with immunoSEQ multiplex PCR; TCRdb's copy has only in-frame clones and lacks some. This sample has tens of thousands of clones, with roughly nine tenths found just once. Trimming removed 4 bases at V and 0 bases at J, with 10 bases between. This CDR3 region has 13 residues. In germline, CDR1 is SQVTM, CDR2 ANQGSEA. This chain connects TRBV29-1 to TRBJ2-7; no reliable D call. The sequenced sample was peripheral blood. This clonotype was obtained from a human donor with active COVID-19. The donor label of this sample is uncertain. The CDR3 protein is CSVVRELSYEQYF. The CDR3 DNA reads as TGCAGCGTTGTCCGCGAGCTCTCCTACGAGCAGTACTTC.